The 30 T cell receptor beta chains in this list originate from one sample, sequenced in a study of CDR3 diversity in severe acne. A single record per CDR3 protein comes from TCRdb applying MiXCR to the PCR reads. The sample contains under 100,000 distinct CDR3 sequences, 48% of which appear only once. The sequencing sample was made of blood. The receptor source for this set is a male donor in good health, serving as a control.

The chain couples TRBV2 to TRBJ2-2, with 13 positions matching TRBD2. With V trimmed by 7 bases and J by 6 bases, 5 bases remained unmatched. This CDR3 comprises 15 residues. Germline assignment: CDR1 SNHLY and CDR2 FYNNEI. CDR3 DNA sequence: TGTGCCAGCAACGGACTAGCGGGAGCGGCCGGGGAGCTGTTTTTT. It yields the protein CASNGLAGAAGELFF.

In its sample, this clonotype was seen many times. The chain's CDR3 is CASSLPETGMDGNEQFF. In DNA, the CDR3 is TGTGCCAGCAGTTTACCCGAGACAGGGATGGATGGGAATGAGCAGTTCTTC. The V call is TRBV28, the J call TRBJ2-1; 7 bases align to TRBD1. The germline gives CDR1 MDHEN, CDR2 SYDVKM. The CDR3 is made up of 17 amino acids. Trimming removed 2 bases from V and 7 bases from J; junction bases left unmatched: 14.

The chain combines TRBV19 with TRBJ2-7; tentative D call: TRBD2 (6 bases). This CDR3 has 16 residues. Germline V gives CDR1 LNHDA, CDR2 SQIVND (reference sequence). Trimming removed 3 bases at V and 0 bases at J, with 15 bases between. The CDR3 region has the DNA TGTGCCAGTAGTATGGCTGGGCTAGCGTACTCCTACGAGCAGTACTTC. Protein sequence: CASSMAGLAYSYEQYF.

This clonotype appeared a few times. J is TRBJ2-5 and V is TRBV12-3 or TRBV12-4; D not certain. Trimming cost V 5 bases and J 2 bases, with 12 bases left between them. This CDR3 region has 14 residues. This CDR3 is CASSPRTNQETQYF. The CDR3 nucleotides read TGTGCCAGCAGTCCCCGGACCAATCAAGAGACCCAGTACTTC.

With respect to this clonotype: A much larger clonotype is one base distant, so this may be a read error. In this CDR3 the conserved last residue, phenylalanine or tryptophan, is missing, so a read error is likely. The chain's CDR3 is CASSQGNYGYTL. The CDR3 bases are TGTGCCAGCAGTCAGGGGAACTATGGCTACACCCTC. The chain uses TRBV6-5 and TRBJ1-2; weak D call: TRBD1 (6 bases). V lost 5 bases, J lost 2 bases, and 6 bases lay in between. The CDR3 spans 12 residues. CDR1 and CDR2 from the germline V gene are MNHEY and SVGAGI.

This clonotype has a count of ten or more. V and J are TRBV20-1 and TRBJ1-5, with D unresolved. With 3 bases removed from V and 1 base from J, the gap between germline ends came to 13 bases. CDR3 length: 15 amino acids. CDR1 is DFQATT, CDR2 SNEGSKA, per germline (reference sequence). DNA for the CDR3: TGCAGTGCTAGCATCTCGGGGTTGAGCAATCAGCCCCAGCATTTT. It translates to CSASISGLSNQPQHF.

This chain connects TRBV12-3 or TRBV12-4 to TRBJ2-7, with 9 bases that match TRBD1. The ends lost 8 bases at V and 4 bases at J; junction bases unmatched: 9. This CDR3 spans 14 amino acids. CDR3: CASVQGQGVYEQYF. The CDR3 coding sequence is TGTGCCAGCGTTCAGGGACAGGGAGTTTACGAGCAGTACTTC.

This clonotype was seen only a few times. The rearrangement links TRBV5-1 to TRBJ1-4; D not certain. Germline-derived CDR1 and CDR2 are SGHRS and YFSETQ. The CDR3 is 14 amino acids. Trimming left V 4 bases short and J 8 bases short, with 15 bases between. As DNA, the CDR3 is TGCGCCAGCAGCACGGGAACCTCGGAGGAAAAACTGTTTTTT. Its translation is CASSTGTSEEKLFF.

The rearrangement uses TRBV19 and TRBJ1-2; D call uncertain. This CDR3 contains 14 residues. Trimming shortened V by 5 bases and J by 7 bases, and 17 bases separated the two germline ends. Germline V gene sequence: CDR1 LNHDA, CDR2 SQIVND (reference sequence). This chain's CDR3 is CASSGWLVIGGYTF. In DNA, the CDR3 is TGTGCCAGTAGTGGATGGTTGGTAATAGGTGGCTACACCTTC.

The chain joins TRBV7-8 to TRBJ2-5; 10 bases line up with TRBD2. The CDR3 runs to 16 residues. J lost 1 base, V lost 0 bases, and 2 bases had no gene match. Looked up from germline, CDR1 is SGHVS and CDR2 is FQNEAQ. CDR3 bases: TGTGCCAGCAGCTTAGCCCCTAGCGGGGGCCAAGAGACCCAGTACTTC. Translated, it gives CASSLAPSGGQETQYF. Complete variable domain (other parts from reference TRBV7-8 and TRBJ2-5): GAGVSQSPRYKVAKRGQDVALRCDPISGHVSLFWYQQALGQGPEFLTYFQNEAQLDKSGLPSDRFFAERPEGSVSTLKIQRTQQEDSAVYLCASSLAPSGGQETQYFGPGTRLLVL.

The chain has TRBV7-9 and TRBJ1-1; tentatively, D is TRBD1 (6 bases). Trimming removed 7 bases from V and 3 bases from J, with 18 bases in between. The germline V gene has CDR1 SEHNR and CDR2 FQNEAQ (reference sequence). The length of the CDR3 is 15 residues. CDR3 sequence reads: CASNPRTELDTEAFF. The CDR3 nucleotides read TGTGCCAGCAATCCCCGGACAGAATTGGACACTGAAGCTTTCTTT.

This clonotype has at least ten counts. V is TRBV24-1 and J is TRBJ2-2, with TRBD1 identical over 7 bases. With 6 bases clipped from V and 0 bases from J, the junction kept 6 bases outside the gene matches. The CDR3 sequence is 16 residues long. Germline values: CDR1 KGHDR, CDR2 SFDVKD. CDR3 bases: TGTGCCACCAGTAAGGACAGGAGGACGAACACCGGGGAGCTGTTTTTT. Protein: CATSKDRRTNTGELFF.

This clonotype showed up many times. This CDR3 reads CASSQGISPSYEQYF. The CDR3 region has the DNA TGTGCCAGCAGCCAAGGAATCAGTCCCTCCTACGAGCAGTACTTC. This chain uses TRBV3-1 with TRBJ2-7; D is undetermined. The CDR3 has 15 amino acids. Per germline, CDR1 LGHDT and CDR2 YNNKEL (reference sequence). The ends were cut back, 1 base at V and 0 bases at J, with 10 bases in the middle.

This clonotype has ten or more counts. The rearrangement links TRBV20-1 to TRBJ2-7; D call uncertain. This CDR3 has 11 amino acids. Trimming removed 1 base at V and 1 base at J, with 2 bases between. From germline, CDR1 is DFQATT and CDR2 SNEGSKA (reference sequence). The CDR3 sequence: CSARGSYEQYF. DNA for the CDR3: TGCAGTGCTAGAGGATCCTACGAGCAGTACTTC.

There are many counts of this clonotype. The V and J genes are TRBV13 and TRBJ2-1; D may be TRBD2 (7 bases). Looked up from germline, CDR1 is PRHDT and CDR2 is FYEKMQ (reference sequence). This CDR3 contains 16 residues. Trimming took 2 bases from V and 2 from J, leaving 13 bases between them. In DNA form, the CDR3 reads TGTGCCAGCAGCTTATTGGGCGGGGGCCCCTACAATGAGCAGTTCTTC. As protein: CASSLLGGGPYNEQFF.

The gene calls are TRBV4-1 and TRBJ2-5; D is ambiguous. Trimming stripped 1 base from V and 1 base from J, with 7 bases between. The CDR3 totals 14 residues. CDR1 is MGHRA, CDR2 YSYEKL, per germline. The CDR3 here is CASSQVEAQETQYF. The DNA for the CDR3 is TGCGCCAGCAGCCAAGTTGAGGCCCAAGAGACCCAGTACTTC.

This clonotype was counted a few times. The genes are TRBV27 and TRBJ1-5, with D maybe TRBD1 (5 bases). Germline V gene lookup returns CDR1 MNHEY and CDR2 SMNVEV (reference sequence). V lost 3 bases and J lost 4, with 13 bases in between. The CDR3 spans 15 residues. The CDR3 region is CASSFGGAQNQPQHF. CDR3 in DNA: TGTGCCAGCAGTTTTGGCGGGGCCCAAAATCAGCCCCAGCATTTT.

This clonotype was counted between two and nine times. This chain's CDR3 is CASSISSEQYF. In DNA form, the CDR3 reads TGTGCCAGCAGCATCTCTAGCGAGCAGTACTTC. V gene TRBV7-6 combines with J gene TRBJ2-7; D is uncertain. The CDR3 runs to 11 residues. Trimming removed 5 bases from V and 6 bases from J, with 8 bases in between. CDR1 is SGHVS and CDR2 is FNYEAQ in the germline V gene.

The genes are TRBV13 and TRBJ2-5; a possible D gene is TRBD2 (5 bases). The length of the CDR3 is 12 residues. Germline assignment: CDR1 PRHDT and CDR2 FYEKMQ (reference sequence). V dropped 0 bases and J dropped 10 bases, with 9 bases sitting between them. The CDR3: CASSLGPRGQYF. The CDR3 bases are TGTGCCAGCAGCTTAGGCCCCCGGGGCCAGTACTTC. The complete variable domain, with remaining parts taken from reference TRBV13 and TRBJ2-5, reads AAGVIQSPRHLIKEKRETATLKCYPIPRHDTVYWYQQGPGQDPQFLISFYEKMQSDKGSIPDRFSAQQFSDYHSELNMSSLELGDSALYFCASSLGPRGQYFGPGTRLLVL.

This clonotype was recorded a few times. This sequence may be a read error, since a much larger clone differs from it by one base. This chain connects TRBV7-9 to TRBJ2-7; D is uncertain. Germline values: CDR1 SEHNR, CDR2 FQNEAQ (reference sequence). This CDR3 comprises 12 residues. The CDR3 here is CASSPGPDEQCF. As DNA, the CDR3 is TGTGCCAGCAGCCCCGGCCCCGACGAGCAGTGCTTC.

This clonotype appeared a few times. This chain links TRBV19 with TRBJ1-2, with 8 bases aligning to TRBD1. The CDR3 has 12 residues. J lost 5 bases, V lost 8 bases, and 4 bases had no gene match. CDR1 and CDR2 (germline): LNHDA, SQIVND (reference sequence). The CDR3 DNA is TGTGCCAGTCACAGGGGGGTATATGGCTACACCTTC. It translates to CASHRGVYGYTF.

The CDR3 nucleotides read TGCAGAGGGACAGGGGGCCGGGAGACCCAGTACTTC. This translates into CRGTGGRETQYF. The chain uses TRBV20-1 and TRBJ2-5; TRBD1 matches 12 bases. The length of the CDR3 is 12 residues. In germline, CDR1 is DFQATT, CDR2 SNEGSKA (reference sequence).

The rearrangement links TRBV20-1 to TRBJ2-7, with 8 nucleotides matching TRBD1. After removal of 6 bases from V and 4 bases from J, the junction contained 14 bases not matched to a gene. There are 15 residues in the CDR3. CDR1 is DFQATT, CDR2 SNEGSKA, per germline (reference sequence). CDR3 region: CSASSPPDREYEQYF. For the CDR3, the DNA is TGCAGTGCCAGCTCACCACCGGACAGGGAATACGAGCAGTACTTC.

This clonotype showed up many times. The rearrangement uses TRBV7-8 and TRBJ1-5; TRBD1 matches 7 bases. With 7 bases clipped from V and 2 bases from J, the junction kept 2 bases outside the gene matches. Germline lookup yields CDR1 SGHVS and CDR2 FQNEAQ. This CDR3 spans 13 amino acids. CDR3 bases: TGTGCCAGCAACAGGGGCGGCAATCAGCCCCAGCATTTT. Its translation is CASNRGGNQPQHF.

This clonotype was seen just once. This CDR3 is CSVLVRVNTEAFF. In DNA, the CDR3 is TGCAGCGTCTTAGTTCGGGTGAACACTGAAGCTTTCTTT. The J gene is TRBJ1-1, the V gene TRBV29-1; D gene ambiguous. CDR3 length equals 13 residues. The germline V gene encodes CDR1 SQVTM and CDR2 ANQGSEA. The ends were cut back, 6 bases at V and 0 bases at J, with 11 bases in the middle.

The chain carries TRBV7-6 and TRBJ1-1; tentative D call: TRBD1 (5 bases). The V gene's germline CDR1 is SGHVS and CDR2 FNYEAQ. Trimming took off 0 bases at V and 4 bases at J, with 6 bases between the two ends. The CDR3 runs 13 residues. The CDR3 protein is CASSLAQGTEAFF. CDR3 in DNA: TGTGCCAGCAGCTTAGCCCAGGGCACTGAAGCTTTCTTT.

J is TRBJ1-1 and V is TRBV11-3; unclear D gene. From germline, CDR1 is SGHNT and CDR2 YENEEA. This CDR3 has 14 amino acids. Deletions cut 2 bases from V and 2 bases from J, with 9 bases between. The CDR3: CASSLHSLNTEAFF. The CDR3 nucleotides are TGTGCCAGCAGCTTACACAGCCTTAACACTGAAGCTTTCTTT.

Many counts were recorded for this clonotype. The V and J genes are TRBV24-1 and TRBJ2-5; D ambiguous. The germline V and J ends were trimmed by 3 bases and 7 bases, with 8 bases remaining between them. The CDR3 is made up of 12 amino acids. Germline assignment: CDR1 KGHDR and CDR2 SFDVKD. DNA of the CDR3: TGTGCCACCAGTGATGGGTTGGGGACCCAGTACTTC. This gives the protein CATSDGLGTQYF.

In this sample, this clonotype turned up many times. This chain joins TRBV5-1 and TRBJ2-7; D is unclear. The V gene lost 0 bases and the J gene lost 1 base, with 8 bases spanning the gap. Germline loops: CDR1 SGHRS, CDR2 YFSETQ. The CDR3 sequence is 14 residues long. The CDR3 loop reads CASSLVAASYEQYF. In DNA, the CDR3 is TGCGCCAGCAGCTTGGTGGCAGCTTCCTACGAGCAGTACTTC.

The CDR3 DNA reads TGCAGTGCTGCCGACGTAGCGGGAGCCTATGAGCAGTTCTTC. This encodes CSAADVAGAYEQFF. The chain couples TRBV20-1 to TRBJ2-1; 9 nucleotides match TRBD2. The CDR3 has 14 residues. Trimming took 5 bases from V and 8 from J; bases not matched to a gene: 10. Germline V gene data show CDR1 as DFQATT and CDR2 as SNEGSKA (reference sequence).